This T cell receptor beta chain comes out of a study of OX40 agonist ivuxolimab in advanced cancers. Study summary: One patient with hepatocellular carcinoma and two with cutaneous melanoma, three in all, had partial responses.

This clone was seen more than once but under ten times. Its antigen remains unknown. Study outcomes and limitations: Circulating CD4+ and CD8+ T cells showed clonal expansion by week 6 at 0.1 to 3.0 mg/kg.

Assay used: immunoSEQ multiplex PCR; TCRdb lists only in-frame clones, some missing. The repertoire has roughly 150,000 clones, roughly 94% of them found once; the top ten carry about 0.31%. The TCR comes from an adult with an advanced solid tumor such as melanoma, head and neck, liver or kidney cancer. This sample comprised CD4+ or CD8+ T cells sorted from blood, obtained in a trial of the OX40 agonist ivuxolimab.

The CDR3 region is CASSLRETEAFF. In nucleotides, the CDR3 is TGTGCCAGCAGTTTAAGGGAAACTGAAGCTTTCTTT. V usage is TRBV28 and J usage is TRBJ1-1; D gene uncertain. V was cut by 2 bases and J by 5 bases, with 6 bases left in between. This CDR3 has 12 residues. Germline values: CDR1 MDHEN, CDR2 SYDVKM. The full variable domain, with the rest looked up from reference TRBV28 and TRBJ1-1, is DVKVTQSSRYLVKRTGEKVFLECVQDMDHENMFWYRQDPGLGLRLIYFSYDVKMKEKGDIPEGYSVSREKKERFSLILESASTNQTSMYLCASSLRETEAFFGQGTRLTVV.